The next 26 T cell receptor beta chains were all read from a single sample in a study of cytomegalovirus exposure and HLA in healthy donors. Produced via immunoSEQ multiplex PCR; TCRdb's table is partial and in-frame only. The sample contains approximately 130,000 clones, roughly 90% of which appear only once. Sequencing input: PBMCs. The receptor set was obtained from a woman under 30 in good health and CMV-seronegative.

This chain connects TRBV6-5 to TRBJ1-2, with 7 bases aligning to TRBD1. Germline CDR1 MNHEY, CDR2 SVGAGI. V trimming: 6 bases; J trimming: 7 bases; junction bases outside the gene matches: 11. The length of the CDR3 is 14 residues. Written as DNA, the CDR3 is TGTGCCAGCAGAACTACAGGGGCAGTAGGTGGCTACACCTTC. Protein product: CASRTTGAVGGYTF.

This rearrangement joins TRBV28 to TRBJ2-2; 12 bases match TRBD2. Per the germline V gene, CDR1 is MDHEN and CDR2 is SYDVKM. The CDR3 consists of 19 residues. V was pared by 10 bases and J by 4 bases, with 19 bases of the junction left unmatched. The CDR3 sequence: CANAGARLAGESSTGELFF. CDR3 nucleotides: TGTGCCAACGCGGGGGCGAGACTAGCGGGAGAATCCAGCACCGGGGAGCTGTTTTTT. The complete variable domain, with remaining parts taken from reference TRBV28 and TRBJ2-2, reads DVKVTQSSRYLVKRTGEKVFLECVQDMDHENMFWYRQDPGLGLRLIYFSYDVKMKEKGDIPEGYSVSREKKERFSLILESASTNQTSMYLCANAGARLAGESSTGELFFGEGSRLTVL.

The J gene is TRBJ2-1, the V gene TRBV27; D perhaps matches TRBD2 (6 bases). The V and J ends lost 10 bases and 0 bases respectively, with 16 bases between them. Germline CDR1 is MNHEY and CDR2 is SMNVEV (reference sequence). The CDR3 runs to 15 residues. CDR3 sequence (DNA): TGTGCCACTCATGGGGGGACCGTCTCCTACAATGAGCAGTTCTTC. Translating it yields CATHGGTVSYNEQFF.

V is TRBV27 and J is TRBJ1-2; D might be TRBD1 (5 bases). This CDR3 spans 18 amino acids. Germline V gene sequence: CDR1 MNHEY, CDR2 SMNVEV (reference sequence). The V gene lost 2 bases and the J gene lost 0 bases, with 19 bases spanning the gap. The CDR3 DNA reads TGTGCCAGCAGTTTAGCCCACAGTGGGCAGGGCCCTAACTATGGCTACACCTTC. Its translation: CASSLAHSGQGPNYGYTF.

CDR3 region: CASSSRQGAGGELFF. The CDR3 DNA follows: TGTGCCAGCAGCTCCCGACAGGGGGCGGGCGGGGAGCTGTTTTTT. The chain links TRBV5-5 to TRBJ2-2; 10 nucleotides agree with TRBD1. J was trimmed by 7 bases and V by 3 bases; bases with no gene match: 6. The CDR3 has 15 residues. Germline V gives CDR1 SGHKS, CDR2 YYEKEE (reference sequence).

This clone was counted once. CDR3 nucleotide sequence: TGTGCCAGCAGGACCCGGACAGGGGCGAACACTGAAGCTTTCTTT. Translated: CASRTRTGANTEAFF. This chain joins TRBV6-6 and TRBJ1-1, with TRBD1 identical over 9 bases. Germline V lookup: CDR1 MNHNY, CDR2 SVGAGI (reference sequence). CDR3 length: 15 amino acids. The ends lost 6 bases at V and 1 base at J; junction bases unmatched: 6.

The CDR3 sequence is CASSTRGQASVRVFGELFF. The CDR3 region has the DNA TGCGCCAGCAGCACAAGAGGACAGGCGTCCGTCCGGGTTTTCGGGGAGCTGTTTTTT. The chain is built from TRBV5-1 and TRBJ2-2; TRBD1 matches 7 bases. The length of the CDR3 is 19 residues. V shed 4 bases, J shed 7 bases, and the junction held 22 bases outside the gene matches. The germline V gene encodes CDR1 SGHRS and CDR2 YFSETQ.

The chain is built from TRBV13 and TRBJ2-3; 8 bases line up with TRBD2. Germline CDR1 is PRHDT and CDR2 is FYEKMQ (reference sequence). V lost 0 bases and J lost 14; bases outside the gene matches: 7. This CDR3 has 13 amino acids. The CDR3 DNA sequence: TGTGCCAGCAGCTTAGGCCGCGGGGGGCGCGGGTATTTT. Protein product: CASSLGRGGRGYF.

The J gene is TRBJ2-7, the V gene TRBV14; D possibly corresponds to TRBD2 (5 bases). Trimming took off 4 bases at V and 9 bases at J, with 13 bases between the two ends. The CDR3 is 12 residues long. CDR1 SGHDN and CDR2 FVKESK come from the germline V gene. This CDR3 reads CASSPKGVSQYF. The CDR3 DNA sequence: TGTGCCAGCAGCCCGAAGGGAGTTTCGCAGTACTTC. The entire variable domain, with the rest obtained from reference TRBV14 and TRBJ2-7, is as follows: EAGVTQFPSHSVIEKGQTVTLRCDPISGHDNLYWYRRVMGKEIKFLLHFVKESKQDESGMPNNRFLAERTGGTYSTLKVQPAELEDSGVYFCASSPKGVSQYFGPGTRLTVT.

This clone appeared once. The J gene is TRBJ2-7, the V gene TRBV6-4, with D possibly being TRBD2 (6 bases). The V end lost 1 base, the J end lost 2 bases, and 18 bases lay between the germline ends. The germline V gene encodes CDR1 MRHNA and CDR2 SNTAGT. This CDR3 is 17 amino acids long. CDR3 loop: CASSDFAGTETTYEQYF. The CDR3 coding sequence is TGTGCCAGCAGTGACTTCGCCGGGACTGAAACTACCTACGAGCAGTACTTC.

This clone was seen only a few times. This chain joins TRBV19 and TRBJ1-2; possible D gene TRBD1, 5 bases. The germline V gene has CDR1 LNHDA and CDR2 SQIVND (reference sequence). This CDR3 is built from 15 residues. Trimming left V 5 bases short and J 4 bases short, with 17 bases between. The CDR3 bases are TGTGCCAGTAGTGCCCCGGGGGGGGTAGGCTATGGCTACACCTTC. The encoded protein is CASSAPGGVGYGYTF.

This clone has only one observation. The chain uses TRBV4-2 and TRBJ1-2; D possibly corresponds to TRBD1 (6 bases). The V and J ends lost 0 bases and 4 bases respectively, with 12 bases between them. The CDR3 contains 15 residues. Germline assignment: CDR1 LGHNA and CDR2 YNFKEQ. The CDR3 DNA sequence: TGTGCCAGCAGCCAAGAGGGGGGGCTCAGCTATGGCTACACCTTC. This sequence encodes CASSQEGGLSYGYTF.

The V call is TRBV2, the J call TRBJ2-1; 7 nucleotides line up with TRBD2. V gave up 6 bases and J gave up 0 bases; unmatched junction bases: 5. The CDR3 runs to 15 residues. Germline V gene data show CDR1 as SNHLY and CDR2 as FYNNEI. CDR3 in amino acids: CASRSGGSSYNEQFF. CDR3 bases: TGTGCCAGCAGATCGGGCGGGAGCTCCTACAATGAGCAGTTCTTC.

CDR3 in DNA: TGTGCCAGCAGCTCGGGACTAGCGTTCGAGCAGTACTTC. As protein: CASSSGLAFEQYF. The V call is TRBV7-9, the J call TRBJ2-7; TRBD2 aligns across 10 bases. CDR1 is SEHNR and CDR2 is FQNEAQ in the germline V gene (reference sequence). This CDR3 comprises 13 residues. Germline trimming cut 4 bases from V and 6 bases from J; bases unmatched to any gene: 3.

This sequence joins TRBV11-2 and TRBJ2-3, with a possible D match to TRBD1 (6 bases). This CDR3 spans 16 amino acids. Germline CDR1 reads SGHAT; CDR2 reads FQNNGV. V was clipped by 4 bases and J by 4 bases, with 18 bases between them. The CDR3 region is CASSSYRAGYSDTQYF. The CDR3 DNA reads as TGTGCCAGCAGCTCATACAGGGCGGGTTATTCAGATACGCAGTATTTT. Using reference TRBV11-2 and TRBJ2-3 for the parts outside the CDR3, the full variable domain is EAGVAQSPRYKIIEKRQSVAFWCNPISGHATLYWYQQILGQGPKLLIQFQNNGVVDDSQLPKDRFSAERLKGVDSTLKIQPAKLEDSAVYLCASSSYRAGYSDTQYFGPGTRLTVL.

The chain recombines TRBV2 with TRBJ1-1, with 9 bases fitting TRBD1. Germline CDR1 is SNHLY and CDR2 is FYNNEI. The CDR3 is 15 residues long. V lost 8 bases to trimming and J lost 1 base; unmatched junction nucleotides: 8. Written as DNA, the CDR3 is TGTGCCAGCGGAGCAAACAGGGGGCGGAACACTGAAGCTTTCTTT. Translating it yields CASGANRGRNTEAFF.

This clone occurred once. The genes are TRBV28 and TRBJ2-5; the match to TRBD2 covers 11 bases. The CDR3 consists of 15 residues. The germline V gene has CDR1 MDHEN and CDR2 SYDVKM. The V segment lost 4 bases and the J segment 5 bases; nucleotides outside the gene matches: 6. CDR3 amino acids: CASSSSTSGKETQYF. The CDR3 nucleotides are TGTGCCAGCAGTTCGTCGACTAGCGGGAAGGAGACCCAGTACTTC. Full variable domain (missing parts from reference TRBV28 and TRBJ2-5): DVKVTQSSRYLVKRTGEKVFLECVQDMDHENMFWYRQDPGLGLRLIYFSYDVKMKEKGDIPEGYSVSREKKERFSLILESASTNQTSMYLCASSSSTSGKETQYFGPGTRLLVL.

V is TRBV28 and J is TRBJ2-7; TRBD2 matches 7 bases. Germline CDR1 is MDHEN and CDR2 is SYDVKM. With 6 bases clipped from V and 5 bases from J, the junction kept 13 bases outside the gene matches. This CDR3 comprises 15 residues. The CDR3 sequence is CASRRRAGSAHEQYF. The CDR3 DNA reads TGTGCCAGCAGACGACGAGCGGGGTCTGCCCACGAGCAGTACTTC.

This sequence joins TRBV13 and TRBJ2-7; 9 bases map to TRBD1. The CDR3 has 14 amino acids. Germline trimming cut 5 bases from V and 5 bases from J; bases unmatched to any gene: 7. Germline CDR1 and CDR2: PRHDT and FYEKMQ (reference sequence). CDR3: CASSPRTGVHEQYF. The CDR3 DNA is TGTGCCAGCAGCCCCAGGACAGGGGTCCACGAGCAGTACTTC.

This sequence joins TRBV7-9 and TRBJ1-1; D uncertain. In germline, CDR1 is SEHNR, CDR2 FQNEAQ (reference sequence). This CDR3 has 12 residues. V was cut by 5 bases and J by 11 bases, with 15 bases left in between. The CDR3 loop reads CASSGRHDFAFF. CDR3 DNA: TGTGCCAGCAGCGGAAGGCACGACTTTGCTTTCTTT.

The V call is TRBV19, the J call TRBJ2-7, with 7 bases identical to TRBD1. The length of the CDR3 is 15 residues. V dropped 6 bases and J dropped 2; count of bases not matched to a gene: 10. CDR1 and CDR2 (germline): LNHDA, SQIVND (reference sequence). The CDR3 nucleotides read TGTGCCAGTAGCCAGGGGGTCGGACGAACCTACGAGCAGTACTTC. This translates into CASSQGVGRTYEQYF. Together with reference TRBV19 and TRBJ2-7, the CDR3 gives the full variable domain: DGGITQSPKYLFRKEGQNVTLSCEQNLNHDAMYWYRQDPGQGLRLIYYSQIVNDFQKGDIAEGYSVSREKKESFPLTVTSAQKNPTAFYLCASSQGVGRTYEQYFGPGTRLTVT.

The genes are TRBV29-1 and TRBJ1-2, with D possibly TRBD1 on 6 matching bases. The CDR3 has 16 residues. V was trimmed by 8 bases and J by 5 bases, leaving 27 bases between them. Germline values: CDR1 SQVTM, CDR2 ANQGSEA. The CDR3 here is CSSYGVRTDSSYGYTF. As DNA, the CDR3 is TGCAGCTCATATGGGGTTCGGACAGATTCAAGTTATGGCTACACCTTC.

This clone was seen a handful of times. The V and J genes are TRBV7-2 and TRBJ2-2, with D possibly TRBD1 on 5 matching bases. Between the trimmed V and J ends, which lost 10 bases and 4 bases, there was a span of 13 bases. Per the germline V gene, CDR1 is SGHTA and CDR2 is FQGNSA. This CDR3 region has 13 residues. CDR3 sequence reads: CATRQRSTGELFF. The CDR3 nucleotides read TGTGCCACCCGACAGAGGTCCACCGGGGAGCTGTTTTTT.

The chain uses TRBV9 and TRBJ1-2; TRBD1 matches 9 bases. J gave up 6 bases and V 3 bases, and 12 bases lay outside the gene matches. Germline loops: CDR1 SGDLS, CDR2 YYNGEE. This CDR3 has 16 residues. The CDR3 here is CASSEPKDRGGDGYTF. CDR3 DNA sequence: TGTGCCAGCAGCGAACCCAAGGACAGGGGTGGAGATGGCTACACCTTC.

The table lists this clone with a few counts. This chain links TRBV9 with TRBJ1-2; tentative D call: TRBD1 (5 bases). The CDR3 loop spans 14 amino acids. Germline values: CDR1 SGDLS, CDR2 YYNGEE. V lost 0 bases, J lost 3 bases, and 9 bases lay in between. CDR3 amino acids: CASSVGVRDYGYTF. The CDR3 region has the DNA TGTGCCAGCAGCGTAGGGGTCAGGGACTATGGCTACACCTTC. Full variable domain (rest looked up from reference TRBV9 and TRBJ1-2): DSGVTQTPKHLITATGQRVTLRCSPRSGDLSVYWYQQSLDQGLQFLIQYYNGEERAKGNILERFSAQQFPDLHSELNLSSLELGDSALYFCASSVGVRDYGYTFGSGTRLTVV.

The J gene is TRBJ2-3, the V gene TRBV18; the match to TRBD1 covers 9 bases. The CDR3 runs to 18 residues. V was clipped by 4 bases and J by 0 bases; unmatched bases: 11. CDR1 is KGHSH, CDR2 LQKENI, per germline. CDR3 nucleotides: TGTGCCAGCTCACTGAACTTAGACAGGGGGGCAAGCACAGATACGCAGTATTTT. Translation gives CASSLNLDRGASTDTQYF.